The 19 T cell receptor beta chains in this list originate from one sample, sequenced in a study of control samples from healthy donors and cancer patients. TCRdb keeps only in-frame clones here, not all; method: immunoSEQ multiplex PCR. The sample shows 120,000 or so clones, around 90% of them seen only once. The sample consisted of blood. Every receptor here comes from a man in his late teens or twenties in good health.

The rearrangement links TRBV7-2 to TRBJ2-4; D is ambiguous. Trimming took off 3 bases at V and 7 bases at J, with 10 bases between the two ends. The CDR3 contains 13 residues. Germline CDR1 and CDR2: SGHTA and FQGNSA. The CDR3 sequence: CASSFFHGNIQYF. The CDR3 coding sequence is TGTGCCAGCAGCTTTTTTCATGGGAACATTCAGTACTTC.

The rearrangement uses TRBV9 and TRBJ1-1, with a weak D call TRBD1 (5 bases). This CDR3 has 15 amino acids. The V gene's germline CDR1 is SGDLS and CDR2 YYNGEE. The germline V and J ends were trimmed by 7 bases and 1 base, with 17 bases remaining between them. The CDR3 region has the DNA TGTGCCAGCGGGGGATCTGGGGTGGGGAACACTGAAGCTTTCTTT. This encodes CASGGSGVGNTEAFF.

In DNA, the CDR3 is TGTGCCACCAGCAGAGCGGGAAGGGTAAATGAGCAGTTCTTC. It is translated as CATSRAGRVNEQFF. The gene calls are TRBV15 and TRBJ2-1; D is perhaps TRBD2 (5 bases). CDR1 LNHNV and CDR2 YYDKDF come from the germline V gene (reference sequence). The CDR3 is made up of 14 amino acids. V was cut by 1 base and J by 7 bases, with 11 bases left in between.

V and J are TRBV25-1 and TRBJ1-2, with a possible D match to TRBD1 (5 bases). The CDR3 has 16 residues. V was trimmed by 1 base and J by 7 bases, leaving 19 bases between them. Per germline, CDR1 MGHDK and CDR2 SYGVNS. For the CDR3, the DNA is TGTGCCAGCAGTGAATCGACGAGGGGACCGCCCGGTGGCTACACCTTC. This encodes CASSESTRGPPGGYTF.

V gene TRBV15 combines with J gene TRBJ1-6; the D gene is possibly TRBD1 (5 bases). V lost 5 bases, J lost 7 bases, and 9 bases lay in between. The CDR3 length is 13 residues. From germline, CDR1 is LNHNV and CDR2 YYDKDF (reference sequence). Here the CDR3 reads CATSYRTNSPLHF. Written as DNA, the CDR3 is TGTGCCACCAGCTATCGGACAAATTCACCCCTCCACTTT.

This chain joins TRBV7-8 and TRBJ2-7; possibly TRBD1 for D (5 bases). In germline, CDR1 is SGHVS, CDR2 FQNEAQ. The CDR3 extends over 15 amino acids. Trimming removed 2 bases from V and 0 bases from J, with 11 bases in between. CDR3 amino acids: CASSLLDSVSYEQYF. The CDR3 nucleotides read TGTGCCAGCAGCTTATTAGACAGTGTCTCCTACGAGCAGTACTTC.

The J gene is TRBJ1-5, the V gene TRBV21-1. TRBV21-1 is labeled a pseudogene. The CDR3 spans 18 residues. The CDR3 nucleotides are TGTGCCAGCAGCAAAGTAGAGGCCGTAGCGAGGAGCAATCAGCCCCAGCATTTT. This sequence encodes CASSKVEAVARSNQPQHF.

V and J are TRBV7-9 and TRBJ2-4; D remains unclear. This CDR3 has 15 amino acids. Trimming shortened V by 1 base and J by 0 bases, and 7 bases separated the two germline ends. CDR1 and CDR2 (germline): SEHNR, FQNEAQ (reference sequence). The CDR3 DNA sequence: TGTGCCAGCAGCTTAGGGGTGGAAGCCAAAAACATTCAGTACTTC. It is translated as CASSLGVEAKNIQYF.

This clone was observed a single time. This chain links TRBV3-1 (or the pseudogene TRBV3-2) with TRBJ2-3; TRBD2 matches 7 bases. CDR3 length: 15 amino acids. Germline loops: CDR1 LGHDT, CDR2 YNNKEL (reference sequence). V trimming: 0 bases; J trimming: 7 bases; junction bases outside the gene matches: 7. DNA for the CDR3: TGTGCCAGCAGCCAAGACCTCACCGGGGGGAATACGCAGTATTTT. It is translated as CASSQDLTGGNTQYF.

This chain connects TRBV7-8 to TRBJ2-4; 7 nucleotides agree with TRBD2. The ends lost 1 base at V and 7 bases at J; junction bases unmatched: 7. This CDR3 region has 15 residues. Germline V gene data show CDR1 as SGHVS and CDR2 as FQNEAQ. The CDR3 DNA is TGTGCCAGCAGCTTAGGGGGGGGAGGTGGCAACATTCAGTACTTC. It encodes CASSLGGGGGNIQYF.

V gene TRBV19 combines with J gene TRBJ1-1; 7 bases line up with TRBD1. The CDR3 consists of 15 residues. CDR1 and CDR2 (germline): LNHDA, SQIVND (reference sequence). Trimming took 1 base from V and 1 from J; bases not matched to a gene: 3. CDR3 amino acids: CASSIVGTANTEAFF. The CDR3, as DNA: TGTGCCAGTAGTATAGTTGGGACAGCGAACACTGAAGCTTTCTTT.

CDR3 bases: TGTGCCAGTAGTATGGGGAGTGCCGGGACGGAACTGTTTTTT. It is translated as CASSMGSAGTELFF. This rearrangement joins TRBV19 to TRBJ1-4, with D perhaps TRBD1 (5 bases). In germline, CDR1 is LNHDA, CDR2 SQIVND (reference sequence). With 3 bases removed from V and 12 bases from J, the gap between germline ends came to 17 bases. This CDR3 has 14 amino acids.

The genes are TRBV3-1 (or the pseudogene TRBV3-2) and TRBJ1-1; the match to TRBD1 covers 9 bases. The CDR3 extends over 16 amino acids. The germline gives CDR1 LGHDT, CDR2 YNNKEL (reference sequence). Germline trimming cut 1 base from V and 7 bases from J; bases unmatched to any gene: 10. The CDR3 DNA sequence: TGTGCCAGCAGCCAAGTGACGCCGACAGGGGGGCATGAAGCTTTCTTT. Its translation is CASSQVTPTGGHEAFF.

The V and J genes are TRBV6-5 and TRBJ2-7; D is tentatively TRBD1 or TRBD2 (6 bases each). V was clipped by 2 bases and J by 0 bases, with 8 bases between them. Per the germline V gene, CDR1 is MNHEY and CDR2 is SVGAGI. This CDR3 is 14 amino acids long. The CDR3, as DNA: TGTGCCAGCAGTTACCGGGGGCTCTCCTACGAGCAGTACTTC. Translation gives CASSYRGLSYEQYF.

The rearrangement links TRBV24-1 to TRBJ2-2, with a possible D match to TRBD2 (7 bases). Germline CDR1 is KGHDR and CDR2 is SFDVKD. The CDR3 totals 17 residues. V shed 2 bases and J shed 6 bases, with 18 bases lying between them. The CDR3 protein is CATSDSRGTKDPGELFF. The DNA of the CDR3 is TGTGCCACCAGTGATTCAAGGGGGACTAAGGACCCCGGGGAGCTGTTTTTT.

The rearrangement uses TRBV12-3 or TRBV12-4 and TRBJ2-5; no clear D. This CDR3 is built from 11 residues. Trimming pared 6 bases from V and 1 base from J, leaving 3 bases between. The CDR3 nucleotides read TGTGCCAGCAGATCCCAAGAGACCCAGTACTTC. Amino acid sequence: CASRSQETQYF.

The chain recombines TRBV27 with TRBJ2-7; 7 bases align to TRBD2. Per the germline V gene, CDR1 is MNHEY and CDR2 is SMNVEV (reference sequence). This CDR3 region has 14 residues. V was clipped by 6 bases and J by 4 bases; unmatched bases: 9. CDR3 in amino acids: CASRGSGFNYEQYV. DNA for the CDR3: TGTGCCAGCAGAGGTAGCGGGTTTAATTACGAGCAGTACGTC.

The chain employs TRBV30 and TRBJ2-2, with D perhaps TRBD1 (5 bases). CDR3 length equals 13 residues. Per germline, CDR1 GTSNPN and CDR2 SVGIG (reference sequence). With 5 bases removed from V and 5 bases from J, the gap between germline ends came to 12 bases. CDR3 DNA: TGTGCCTGGCGTCAGGGTCAGACCGGGGAGCTGTTTTTT. It yields the protein CAWRQGQTGELFF.

J is TRBJ2-3 and V is TRBV13, with D perhaps matching TRBD1 (6 bases). From germline, CDR1 is PRHDT and CDR2 FYEKMQ (reference sequence). Deletions cut 5 bases from V and 5 bases from J, with 23 bases between. The CDR3 has 17 amino acids. CDR3 in amino acids: CASSLDSMGPSGDTQYF. CDR3 nucleotide sequence: TGTGCCAGCAGCCTGGACAGTATGGGGCCCAGCGGAGATACGCAGTATTTT. The full variable domain, its missing parts supplied by reference TRBV13 and TRBJ2-3, is AAGVIQSPRHLIKEKRETATLKCYPIPRHDTVYWYQQGPGQDPQFLISFYEKMQSDKGSIPDRFSAQQFSDYHSELNMSSLELGDSALYFCASSLDSMGPSGDTQYFGPGTRLTVL.